What follows are 22 T cell receptor beta chains derived from one specimen sequenced in a study of blood T cell repertoires in COVID-19. The method was immunoSEQ multiplex PCR; TCRdb's version includes in-frame clones alone and lacks a portion of them. Of around 140,000 clones listed, 81% are singletons. The sequencing input was peripheral blood. These receptors were collected from a human donor in a cohort sampled during active COVID-19.

J is TRBJ2-7 and V is TRBV11-2, with D possibly being TRBD1 (6 bases). Germline CDR1 reads SGHAT; CDR2 reads FQNNGV. This CDR3 is 16 amino acids long. V lost 2 bases to trimming and J lost 2 bases, with 16 bases between them. The CDR3 here is CASSLTGTSSAYEQYF. The CDR3 DNA reads as TGTGCCAGCAGCTTAACCGGGACAAGTTCGGCCTACGAGCAGTACTTC.

The rearrangement links TRBV24-1 to TRBJ1-2, with 9 bases matching TRBD1. The V gene's germline CDR1 is KGHDR and CDR2 SFDVKD. The CDR3 extends over 14 amino acids. J gave up 7 bases and V 4 bases, and 6 bases lay outside the gene matches. CDR3 sequence (DNA): TGTGCCACCAGTGACCCCGGGACAGGGTTTGGCTACACCTTC. It yields the protein CATSDPGTGFGYTF.

The gene calls are TRBV6-6 and TRBJ2-7, with 11 nucleotides matching TRBD2. The trim removed 6 bases at V and 4 bases at J, leaving 5 bases unmatched. The CDR3 loop spans 14 amino acids. Per the germline V gene, CDR1 is MNHNY and CDR2 is SVGAGI (reference sequence). The CDR3 nucleotides are TGTGCCAGCAGACCACTAGCGGGAGTGTACGAGCAGTACTTC. As protein: CASRPLAGVYEQYF.

This clone was recorded once. The chain is built from TRBV5-1 and TRBJ2-2, with a tentative D call TRBD1 (5 bases). V was shortened by 0 bases and J by 6 bases, with 9 bases between the two germline ends. The CDR3 sequence is 14 residues long. Per the germline V gene, CDR1 is SGHRS and CDR2 is YFSETQ. CDR3 loop: CASSLGQLAGELFF. The CDR3 bases are TGCGCCAGCAGCTTGGGACAGTTGGCCGGGGAGCTGTTTTTT.

This chain uses TRBV27 with TRBJ2-7; 8 bases agree with TRBD2. CDR1 and CDR2 (germline): MNHEY, SMNVEV (reference sequence). The CDR3 contains 15 residues. Germline trimming cut 2 bases from V and 3 bases from J; bases unmatched to any gene: 6. DNA of the CDR3: TGTGCCAGCAGTTTACCCGCTCTAGCGGGCTACGAGCAGTACTTC. It specifies CASSLPALAGYEQYF.

The chain recombines TRBV20-1 with TRBJ2-7; D is uncertain. The CDR3 is 10 residues long. Germline V gene lookup returns CDR1 DFQATT and CDR2 SNEGSKA (reference sequence). The CDR3 is CRTRGYEQYF. The CDR3 region has the DNA TGCAGGACGCGAGGCTACGAGCAGTACTTC.

The rearrangement joins TRBV7-2 to TRBJ2-1, with TRBD2 identical over 7 bases. CDR1 and CDR2 from the germline V gene are SGHTA and FQGNSA. The V gene end was trimmed by 4 bases and the J gene end by 0 bases; junction bases not matched to a gene: 15. The CDR3 runs to 19 residues. In DNA form, the CDR3 reads TGTGCCAGCAGCTACACGGGGGTAGCGGGTATTAGCTCCTACAATGAGCAGTTCTTC. Translated: CASSYTGVAGISSYNEQFF.

The chain is built from TRBV9 and TRBJ1-2; D uncertain. The CDR3 runs 14 residues. The V end lost 0 bases, the J end lost 7 bases, and 13 bases lay between the germline ends. The germline gives CDR1 SGDLS, CDR2 YYNGEE. The CDR3 region has the DNA TGTGCCAGCAGCGTAGCTACGGGGATCGGTGGCTACACCTTC. Translating it yields CASSVATGIGGYTF.

V gene TRBV5-1 combines with J gene TRBJ2-3, with TRBD1 identical over 7 bases. Germline V gene data show CDR1 as SGHRS and CDR2 as YFSETQ. The CDR3 is made up of 15 amino acids. V shed 0 bases and J 2 bases; nucleotides not matched to a gene: 3. The CDR3 DNA sequence: TGCGCCAGCAGCTTGGATGGGACAGACACAGATACGCAGTATTTT. This translates into CASSLDGTDTDTQYF.

The chain recombines TRBV7-2 with TRBJ2-7, with 9 bases matching TRBD2. The CDR3 runs 15 residues. Germline V gene sequence: CDR1 SGHTA, CDR2 FQGNSA. Losses at the gene ends were 0 bases for V and 2 bases for J; bases not matched to a gene: 2. The CDR3 is CASSLAAGGPYEQYF. CDR3 nucleotides: TGTGCCAGCAGCTTAGCAGCGGGAGGCCCCTACGAGCAGTACTTC.

The table lists this clone with a few counts. The CDR3, as DNA: TGTGCCAGCAGCGCCGGGACTAGCGGGAGGAACTCCTACAATGAGCAGTTCTTC. The encoded protein is CASSAGTSGRNSYNEQFF. The chain carries TRBV9 and TRBJ2-1; 15 nucleotides line up with TRBD2. CDR1 is SGDLS and CDR2 is YYNGEE in the germline V gene. This CDR3 region has 18 residues. Trimming cost V 3 bases and J 0 bases; bases outside gene matches: 4.

The chain joins TRBV3-1 (or the pseudogene TRBV3-2) to TRBJ2-2; TRBD2 aligns across 10 bases. J was trimmed by 1 base and V by 1 base; bases with no gene match: 21. The CDR3 is made up of 23 amino acids. CDR1 is LGHDT, CDR2 YNNKEL, per germline (reference sequence). CDR3 region: CASSQGLLAGRTPEGGNTGELFF. CDR3 DNA sequence: TGTGCCAGCAGCCAAGGGTTACTAGCGGGGAGAACACCTGAAGGGGGGAACACCGGGGAGCTGTTTTTT.

This chain uses TRBV29-1 with TRBJ1-6, with 9 bases aligning to TRBD1. The V gene end was trimmed by 4 bases and the J gene end by 2 bases; junction bases not matched to a gene: 9. The CDR3 has 17 residues. Germline-derived CDR1 and CDR2 are SQVTM and ANQGSEA. CDR3 amino acids: CSVAPGQGEAYNSPLHF. Written as DNA, the CDR3 is TGCAGCGTTGCCCCGGGACAGGGAGAGGCCTATAATTCACCCCTCCACTTT.

This chain joins TRBV7-2 and TRBJ1-4, with D unresolved. Trimming pared 0 bases from V and 4 bases from J, leaving 9 bases between. The CDR3 is made up of 15 amino acids. Germline V gene lookup returns CDR1 SGHTA and CDR2 FQGNSA. CDR3 DNA sequence: TGTGCCAGCAGCTTAGCTCCCGGGATTAATGAAAAACTGTTTTTT. This encodes CASSLAPGINEKLFF.

V usage is TRBV29-1 and J usage is TRBJ2-7; the match to TRBD2 covers 14 bases. The germline CDR1 and CDR2 sequences are SQVTM and ANQGSEA. The CDR3 consists of 16 residues. V trimming: 2 bases; J trimming: 3 bases; junction bases outside the gene matches: 6. This CDR3 reads CSVEKPGLAGVYEQYF. Written as DNA, the CDR3 is TGCAGCGTTGAAAAACCGGGACTAGCGGGAGTCTACGAGCAGTACTTC.

The genes are TRBV5-5 and TRBJ1-2; D not certain. CDR1 SGHKS and CDR2 YYEKEE come from the germline V gene (reference sequence). V was clipped by 4 bases and J by 0 bases, with 13 bases between them. The CDR3 loop spans 15 amino acids. CDR3 sequence reads: CASSGMEVTNYGYTF. CDR3 coding DNA: TGTGCCAGCAGCGGAATGGAGGTCACTAACTATGGCTACACCTTC.

This sequence joins TRBV24-1 and TRBJ2-7; 12 nucleotides line up with TRBD2. From germline, CDR1 is KGHDR and CDR2 SFDVKD. Losses at the gene ends were 0 bases for V and 5 bases for J; bases not matched to a gene: 25. This CDR3 contains 23 residues. The DNA for the CDR3 is TGTGCCACCAGTGATTTGCAGCGACAGCTACCATGGTGGCTAGCGGGAGGGCCCCACGAGCAGTACTTC. Protein: CATSDLQRQLPWWLAGGPHEQYF.

The chain employs TRBV27 and TRBJ2-1, with 9 bases lining up with TRBD1. J gave up 5 bases and V 1 base, and 3 bases lay outside the gene matches. This CDR3 comprises 15 residues. The germline gives CDR1 MNHEY, CDR2 SMNVEV (reference sequence). The CDR3: CASSLYRGQNNEQFF. Here the CDR3 DNA reads TGTGCCAGCAGTTTATACAGGGGGCAAAACAATGAGCAGTTCTTC.

This sequence joins TRBV4-1 and TRBJ2-3; 7 bases are a match to TRBD2. V shed 0 bases, J shed 5 bases, and the junction held 8 bases outside the gene matches. Germline assignment: CDR1 MGHRA and CDR2 YSYEKL. CDR3 length equals 16 residues. DNA of the CDR3: TGCGCCAGCAGCCAAGATCTCGGGAGGCTCGGAGATACGCAGTATTTT. Translating gives CASSQDLGRLGDTQYF.

This clone has only one observation. This rearrangement joins TRBV2 to TRBJ1-5; D remains ambiguous. V lost 6 bases, J lost 2 bases, and 11 bases lay in between. The CDR3 has 14 residues. Germline V gives CDR1 SNHLY, CDR2 FYNNEI. This CDR3 is CASRREGGNQPQHF. The CDR3 coding sequence is TGTGCCAGCAGGAGGGAAGGCGGCAATCAGCCCCAGCATTTT. Combining the CDR3 with reference TRBV2 and TRBJ1-5 gives the whole variable domain EPEVTQTPSHQVTQMGQEVILRCVPISNHLYFYWYRQILGQKVEFLVSFYNNEISEKSEIFDDQFSVERPDGSNFTLKIRSTKLEDSAMYFCASRREGGNQPQHFGDGTRLSIL.

The V and J genes are TRBV27 and TRBJ2-3, with 7 bases that match TRBD2. Germline V lookup: CDR1 MNHEY, CDR2 SMNVEV (reference sequence). The CDR3 has 16 residues. J lost 1 base, V lost 5 bases, and 9 bases had no gene match. This CDR3 is CASSPLTSARTDTQYF. Written as DNA, the CDR3 is TGTGCCAGCAGTCCTTTAACTAGCGCACGCACAGATACGCAGTATTTT.

The sample holds one count of this clone. J is TRBJ2-3 and V is TRBV5-6; D is possibly TRBD2 (6 bases). V was pared by 0 bases and J by 1 base, with 15 bases between. CDR3 length equals 17 residues. Per germline, CDR1 SGHDT and CDR2 YYEEEE. The CDR3 bases are TGTGCCAGCAGCTTGGGATACGGGGGTGGGGGCACAGATACGCAGTATTTT. This sequence encodes CASSLGYGGGGTDTQYF.